The 31 T cell receptor beta chains below all came from one sample that was sequenced in a study of OX40 agonist ivuxolimab in advanced cancers. Some clones are missing from TCRdb's copy, which holds only in-frame ones; the method was immunoSEQ multiplex PCR. The sample has around 74,000 clones, 70% to 90% seen once. This specimen was CD4+ or CD8+ T cells sorted from blood, taken in a trial of the OX40 agonist ivuxolimab. Receptors originate from an adult with an advanced solid tumor such as melanoma, head and neck, liver or kidney cancer.

CDR3 coding DNA: TGTGCCAGCAGCACAGAAATAGGTCCGTGGGGGGAGCTGTTTTTT. Translated, it gives CASSTEIGPWGELFF. The V call is TRBV27, the J call TRBJ2-2; D gene ambiguous. Germline-derived CDR1 and CDR2 are MNHEY and SMNVEV (reference sequence). The CDR3 is 15 residues long. V was trimmed by 6 bases and J by 8 bases, leaving 19 bases between them.

This clone occurred a few times. The genes are TRBV7-2 and TRBJ2-1; D is ambiguous. The CDR3 consists of 15 residues. The V gene's germline CDR1 is SGHTA and CDR2 FQGNSA. V was trimmed by 8 bases and J by 4 bases, leaving 18 bases between them. The DNA of the CDR3 is TGTGCCAGCGCCCTCGGGCTATTTAATTACAATGAGCAGTTCTTC. This gives the protein CASALGLFNYNEQFF. The full variable domain, with the rest looked up from reference TRBV7-2 and TRBJ2-1, is GAGVSQSPSNKVTEKGKDVELRCDPISGHTALYWYRQSLGQGLEFLIYFQGNSAPDKSGLPSDRFSAERTGGSVSTLTIQRTQQEDSAVYLCASALGLFNYNEQFFGPGTRLTVL.

The CDR3 sequence: CASSSGWGITDTQYF. The DNA of the CDR3 is TGCGCCAGCAGCTCCGGCTGGGGGATCACAGATACGCAGTATTTT. The chain combines TRBV5-1 with TRBJ2-3; D may correspond to TRBD1 or TRBD2 (5 bases each). The germline V gene encodes CDR1 SGHRS and CDR2 YFSETQ. This CDR3 spans 15 amino acids. Trimming took 3 bases from V and 2 from J, leaving 13 bases between them.

The chain has TRBV9 and TRBJ2-7; D possibly corresponds to TRBD2 (5 bases). The germline CDR1 and CDR2 sequences are SGDLS and YYNGEE. CDR3 length equals 12 residues. V gave up 0 bases and J gave up 6 bases, with 7 bases separating them. The DNA of the CDR3 is TGTGCCAGCAGCGTAGGTGAGGGCGAGCAGTACTTC. This translates into CASSVGEGEQYF.

The gene calls are TRBV28 and TRBJ2-6, with 8 bases aligning to TRBD1. Germline CDR1 reads MDHEN; CDR2 reads SYDVKM. With V trimmed by 8 bases and J by 4 bases, 4 bases remained unmatched. The CDR3 is 14 residues long. CDR3 protein: CASSGGVGANVLTF. DNA of the CDR3: TGTGCCAGCTCAGGGGGCGTGGGGGCCAACGTCCTGACTTTC.

The sample holds one count of this clone. This rearrangement joins TRBV27 to TRBJ1-5; no clear D. Germline V CDR1 and CDR2: MNHEY, SMNVEV (reference sequence). This CDR3 spans 13 amino acids. With 2 bases removed from V and 6 bases from J, the gap between germline ends came to 8 bases. In DNA, the CDR3 is TGTGCCAGCAGTTTACTCCGGGGTCAGCCCCAGCATTTT. Its protein is CASSLLRGQPQHF.

Concerning this clone: One end of the junction fails to match germline, which may point to a read error. This chain connects TRBV5-3 to TRBJ2-2; 7 bases align to TRBD1. TRBV5-3 is an ORF, and what it does is uncertain. The CDR3 extends over 15 amino acids. Written as DNA, the CDR3 is TGTGCCAGCAGCTCCCGGGACAGCTTCACCGGGGAGCTGTTTTTT. Translated, it gives CASSSRDSFTGELFF.

The rearrangement uses TRBV7-9 and TRBJ1-1; D not certain. V was cut by 2 bases and J by 5 bases, with 9 bases left in between. Germline V gives CDR1 SEHNR, CDR2 FQNEAQ (reference sequence). CDR3 length: 13 amino acids. The CDR3, as DNA: TGTGCCAGCAGCTTAATGGAAGAGACTGAAGCTTTCTTT. It encodes CASSLMEETEAFF.

This chain uses TRBV10-3 with TRBJ2-6; maybe TRBD1 (6 bases). The germline V gene has CDR1 ENHRY and CDR2 SYGVKD. Deletions cut 10 bases from V and 3 bases from J, with 10 bases between. The CDR3 length is 13 residues. The DNA of the CDR3 is TGTGCCAGCCAGGGGATTGGGGCCAACGTCCTGACTTTC. Its translation is CASQGIGANVLTF.

The J gene is TRBJ1-2, the V gene TRBV5-1; D unresolved. CDR1 and CDR2 from the germline V gene are SGHRS and YFSETQ. The length of the CDR3 is 12 residues. V lost 4 bases, J lost 4 bases, and 8 bases lay in between. CDR3 DNA sequence: TGCGCCAGCAGCGGGATGGGCTATGGCTACACCTTC. This encodes CASSGMGYGYTF.

The chain is built from TRBV30 and TRBJ2-3; D perhaps matches TRBD1 (5 bases). V lost 4 bases to trimming and J lost 2 bases, with 16 bases between them. The CDR3 consists of 15 residues. Germline V gene data show CDR1 as GTSNPN and CDR2 as SVGIG (reference sequence). The CDR3 loop is CAWTGYRRPTDTQYF. CDR3 nucleotides: TGTGCCTGGACGGGCTACAGGCGCCCCACAGATACGCAGTATTTT.

The chain combines TRBV7-6 with TRBJ2-7; unclear D gene. Germline CDR1 and CDR2: SGHVS and FNYEAQ. V lost 1 base and J lost 5, with 3 bases in between. The CDR3 runs to 11 residues. This chain's CDR3 is CASSLVNEQYF. As DNA, the CDR3 is TGTGCCAGCAGCTTAGTTAACGAGCAGTACTTC. Based on the CDR3 plus reference TRBV7-6 and TRBJ2-7, the full variable domain is GAGVSQSPRYKVTKRGQDVALRCDPISGHVSLYWYRQALGQGPEFLTYFNYEAQQDKSGLPNDRFSAERPEGSISTLTIQRTEQRDSAMYRCASSLVNEQYFGPGTRLTVT.

This chain joins TRBV5-1 and TRBJ1-1; D may be TRBD1 (5 bases). Deletions cut 2 bases from V and 0 bases from J, with 8 bases between. The germline gives CDR1 SGHRS, CDR2 YFSETQ. The CDR3 runs 14 residues. The CDR3 DNA is TGCGCCAGCAGCTTCGGGACGTTGAACACTGAAGCTTTCTTT. It codes for CASSFGTLNTEAFF.

The chain has TRBV7-3 and TRBJ2-7; the D is unclear. V lost 4 bases and J lost 3, with 4 bases in between. There are 11 residues in the CDR3. Germline CDR1 and CDR2: SGHTA and FQGTGA. The CDR3: CASSSFYEQYF. The CDR3 bases are TGTGCCAGCAGCTCCTTCTACGAGCAGTACTTC.

The DNA for the CDR3 is TGTGCCAGCAGCTTACGGTGGGTGGGAGATGGCTACACCTTC. Its translation is CASSLRWVGDGYTF. The V gene is TRBV7-9, the J gene TRBJ1-2; D gene ambiguous. The CDR3 sequence is 14 residues long. Trimming took off 2 bases at V and 6 bases at J, with 13 bases between the two ends. Germline assignment: CDR1 SEHNR and CDR2 FQNEAQ (reference sequence).

The rearrangement joins TRBV4-3 to TRBJ2-3; TRBD1 matches at 10 bases. After removal of 1 base from V and 5 bases from J, the junction contained 3 bases not matched to a gene. Germline CDR1 is LGHNA and CDR2 is YSLEER. CDR3 size: 15 residues. CDR3 region: CASSQVWTGGDTQYF. CDR3 DNA: TGCGCCAGCAGCCAAGTATGGACAGGGGGAGATACGCAGTATTTT.

The gene calls are TRBV6-4 and TRBJ2-6; D gene uncertain. Germline V gives CDR1 MRHNA, CDR2 SNTAGT. V lost 5 bases and J 5 bases, leaving 19 bases between the germline ends. This CDR3 spans 17 amino acids. CDR3 sequence: CASSKHARQSRANVLTF. CDR3 nucleotide sequence: TGTGCCAGCAGTAAACATGCACGACAAAGTCGGGCCAACGTCCTGACTTTC.

V and J are TRBV7-8 and TRBJ1-4; 8 nucleotides match TRBD1. CDR1 and CDR2 from the germline V gene are SGHVS and FQNEAQ. The CDR3 is made up of 17 amino acids. V was pared by 5 bases and J by 4 bases, with 12 bases of the junction left unmatched. The CDR3 spells CASSPPETGVHNEKLFF. The CDR3 DNA follows: TGTGCCAGCAGCCCGCCAGAGACAGGGGTCCATAATGAAAAACTGTTTTTT.

The chain combines TRBV12-5 with TRBJ1-1; 8 nucleotides line up with TRBD1. V gave up 0 bases and J gave up 1 base; unmatched junction bases: 4. Germline assignment: CDR1 LGHNT and CDR2 FRNRAP. CDR3 length: 16 amino acids. CDR3 sequence: CASGLVTGVPNTEAFF. The CDR3 DNA sequence: TGTGCTAGTGGTTTGGTGACAGGGGTACCGAACACTGAAGCTTTCTTT.

The chain joins TRBV7-9 to TRBJ2-1; 7 bases line up with TRBD2. V was pared by 1 base and J by 7 bases, with 7 bases of the junction left unmatched. This CDR3 is built from 15 residues. The germline V gene encodes CDR1 SEHNR and CDR2 FQNEAQ (reference sequence). CDR3 DNA: TGTGCCAGCAGCTTAGTTCCAGCGGGAAGGAATGAGCAGTTCTTC. Its protein is CASSLVPAGRNEQFF.

This clone was recorded once. J is TRBJ2-3 and V is TRBV4-3; no firm D call. The germline V gene encodes CDR1 LGHNA and CDR2 YSLEER. This CDR3 region has 13 residues. V gave up 0 bases and J gave up 5 bases, with 6 bases separating them. DNA of the CDR3: TGCGCCAGCAGCCAAGATTCTAGAGATACGCAGTATTTT. The encoded protein is CASSQDSRDTQYF.

The rearrangement uses TRBV6-1 and TRBJ1-5; TRBD1 agrees at 8 bases. The germline gives CDR1 MNHNS, CDR2 SASEGT. The CDR3 sequence is 13 residues long. V dropped 7 bases and J dropped 2; count of bases not matched to a gene: 1. The CDR3 sequence is CASTDRGNQPQHF. For the CDR3, the DNA is TGTGCCAGCACGGACAGGGGCAATCAGCCCCAGCATTTT.

In this sample, this clone turned up a few times. The rearrangement joins TRBV7-2 to TRBJ1-1, with a weak D call TRBD1 (6 bases). This CDR3 has 17 amino acids. The V end was cut by 6 bases, the J end by 3 bases, with 23 bases between. The germline CDR1 and CDR2 sequences are SGHTA and FQGNSA. Here the CDR3 reads CASRLHLGGQEDTEAFF. CDR3 coding DNA: TGTGCCAGCAGGTTGCACTTGGGGGGGCAGGAGGACACTGAAGCTTTCTTT.

V is TRBV9 and J is TRBJ1-2; no reliable D call. The V end lost 4 bases, the J end lost 7 bases, and 14 bases lay between the germline ends. CDR1 is SGDLS and CDR2 is YYNGEE in the germline V gene. The CDR3 runs 13 residues. CDR3 nucleotides: TGTGCCAGCAGCCCTGACCGGGTAGGTGGCTACACCTTC. This encodes CASSPDRVGGYTF. Variable domain in full (rest from reference TRBV9 and TRBJ1-2): DSGVTQTPKHLITATGQRVTLRCSPRSGDLSVYWYQQSLDQGLQFLIQYYNGEERAKGNILERFSAQQFPDLHSELNLSSLELGDSALYFCASSPDRVGGYTFGSGTRLTVV.

The count of this clone is one. The chain employs TRBV7-3 and TRBJ2-2; D is tentatively TRBD1 or TRBD2 (6 bases each). Per germline, CDR1 SGHTA and CDR2 FQGTGA. The CDR3 has 15 amino acids. Trimming pared 4 bases from V and 6 bases from J, leaving 15 bases between. CDR3 residues: CASSSTTGAPGELFF. The CDR3 DNA is TGTGCCAGCAGCTCAACGACGGGGGCACCCGGGGAGCTGTTTTTT.

The J gene is TRBJ1-5, the V gene TRBV5-8, with 8 bases that match TRBD1. The V gene's germline CDR1 is SGHTS and CDR2 YDEGEE. Unmatched junction bases numbered 0, after V lost 3 bases and J lost 4 bases. This CDR3 is 13 amino acids long. This chain's CDR3 is CASSYRGNQPQHF. The DNA for the CDR3 is TGTGCCAGCAGCTACAGGGGGAATCAGCCCCAGCATTTT.

A few counts support this clone. The CDR3 region has the DNA TGCGCCAGCAGCCAAGACCCGAGATATACAGGGGAAGGATACAATGAGCAGTTCTTC. Its translation is CASSQDPRYTGEGYNEQFF. This chain links TRBV4-1 with TRBJ2-1; 7 nucleotides agree with TRBD1. Germline CDR1 is MGHRA and CDR2 is YSYEKL. The ends lost 0 bases at V and 4 bases at J; junction bases unmatched: 15. The CDR3 is 19 amino acids.

This clone was counted a few times. The J gene is TRBJ1-2, the V gene TRBV21-1; the table's D gene call, TRBD1, was not cross checked with the DNA. TRBV21-1 is listed as a pseudogene. This CDR3 has 15 residues. The CDR3 loop reads CASSKVQGKSHGYTF. The CDR3 DNA sequence: TGTGCCAGCAGCAAAGTACAGGGTAAGTCTCATGGCTACACCTTC.

The rearrangement joins TRBV15 to TRBJ2-1; TRBD1 matches at 9 bases. Germline V lookup: CDR1 LNHNV, CDR2 YYDKDF (reference sequence). The CDR3 length is 16 residues. V shed 2 bases, J shed 4 bases, and the junction held 6 bases outside the gene matches. CDR3 nucleotide sequence: TGTGCCACCAGCAGACCGGGGACAGGGAAGTACAATGAGCAGTTCTTC. It encodes CATSRPGTGKYNEQFF.

V gene TRBV7-9 combines with J gene TRBJ2-2, with 9 bases lining up with TRBD1. The V segment lost 5 bases and the J segment 4 bases; nucleotides outside the gene matches: 14. The CDR3 loop spans 18 amino acids. CDR1 is SEHNR, CDR2 FQNEAQ, per germline (reference sequence). CDR3 amino acids: CASSASGRDRVPTGELFF. CDR3 nucleotides: TGTGCCAGCAGCGCGTCCGGTCGGGACAGGGTTCCCACCGGGGAGCTGTTTTTT.

This chain joins TRBV9 and TRBJ2-3; 9 bases map to TRBD2. V lost 0 bases, J lost 3 bases, and 8 bases stayed unmatched. The CDR3 extends over 17 amino acids. The V gene's germline CDR1 is SGDLS and CDR2 YYNGEE. In DNA form, the CDR3 reads TGTGCCAGCAGCGTAGGCTTAGCGGGGGCCTTGACAGATACGCAGTATTTT. It codes for CASSVGLAGALTDTQYF. The whole variable domain, filled in from reference TRBV9 and TRBJ2-3, reads DSGVTQTPKHLITATGQRVTLRCSPRSGDLSVYWYQQSLDQGLQFLIQYYNGEERAKGNILERFSAQQFPDLHSELNLSSLELGDSALYFCASSVGLAGALTDTQYFGPGTRLTVL.